The 32 T cell receptor beta chains in this list originate from one sample, sequenced in a study of OX40 agonist ivuxolimab in advanced cancers. Only in-frame clones appear in the TCRdb table, and some are missing; sequencing was by immunoSEQ multiplex PCR. The sample has around 46,000 clones; about nine tenths are singletons. The sample was CD4+ or CD8+ T cells sorted from blood, taken in a trial of the OX40 agonist ivuxolimab. These receptors were collected from an adult with an advanced solid tumor such as melanoma, head and neck, liver or kidney cancer.

The chain uses TRBV4-3 and TRBJ2-5; D not resolved. V lost 0 bases and J lost 5, with 16 bases in between. This CDR3 is 16 amino acids long. The germline V gene encodes CDR1 LGHNA and CDR2 YSLEER. The CDR3 sequence: CASSQDPPQVGETQYF. The CDR3 bases are TGCGCCAGCAGCCAAGATCCCCCCCAGGTTGGGGAGACCCAGTACTTC.

This rearrangement joins TRBV7-3 to TRBJ2-7; D tentatively reads TRBD1 or TRBD2 (6 bases each). Germline V lookup: CDR1 SGHTA, CDR2 FQGTGA. V lost 5 bases and J 3 bases, leaving 17 bases between the germline ends. The CDR3 contains 15 residues. CDR3 bases: TGTGCCAGCAGCCCTCTTACGGGGGCCCACTACGAGCAGTACTTC. Its protein is CASSPLTGAHYEQYF.

V usage is TRBV21-1 and J usage is TRBJ2-3; the table's D gene call, TRBD2, was not cross checked with the DNA. TRBV21-1 is noted as a pseudogene. This CDR3 is 17 amino acids long. The CDR3 loop is CASSKGIGWRLVDTQYF. The CDR3 nucleotides read TGTGCCAGCAGCAAAGGAATTGGCTGGAGGTTAGTAGATACGCAGTATTTT.

Judged by abundance, this clone is medium-sized. This chain joins TRBV15 and TRBJ1-5, with D uncertain. V was cut by 0 bases and J by 1 base, with 7 bases left in between. Germline CDR1 LNHNV, CDR2 YYDKDF (reference sequence). The CDR3 length is 15 residues. The CDR3 coding sequence is TGTGCCACCAGCAGAGATCTGGGCAGCAATCAGCCCCAGCATTTT. As protein: CATSRDLGSNQPQHF.

This clone showed up just a few times. The CDR3 loop reads CASSSLGGGAVDEQFF. The CDR3 coding sequence is TGTGCCAGCAGCTCCCTGGGCGGGGGGGCCGTGGATGAGCAGTTCTTC. The chain joins TRBV11-2 to TRBJ2-1, with 9 bases aligning to TRBD2. The germline gives CDR1 SGHAT, CDR2 FQNNGV. The CDR3 sequence is 16 residues long. V dropped 4 bases and J dropped 8; count of bases not matched to a gene: 12. Variable domain in full (rest from reference TRBV11-2 and TRBJ2-1): EAGVAQSPRYKIIEKRQSVAFWCNPISGHATLYWYQQILGQGPKLLIQFQNNGVVDDSQLPKDRFSAERLKGVDSTLKIQPAKLEDSAVYLCASSSLGGGAVDEQFFGPGTRLTVL.

J is TRBJ2-5 and V is TRBV4-2; a possible D gene is TRBD1 (5 bases). V dropped 0 bases and J dropped 4 bases, with 9 bases sitting between them. CDR1 and CDR2 (germline): LGHNA, YNFKEQ. The CDR3 runs 14 residues. CDR3 DNA sequence: TGTGCCAGCAGCCAAGAAACAGGCTTAGAGACCCAGTACTTC. Translating gives CASSQETGLETQYF.

CDR3 amino acids: CASSLTLWQTVSYEQYF. The CDR3 DNA reads as TGTGCCAGCAGCTTAACGCTTTGGCAGACTGTCTCCTACGAGCAGTACTTC. The chain uses TRBV7-2 and TRBJ2-7; D unresolved. The CDR3 loop spans 17 amino acids. V was clipped by 2 bases and J by 0 bases, with 17 bases between them. The V gene's germline CDR1 is SGHTA and CDR2 FQGNSA.

In its sample, this clone was seen once. The chain recombines TRBV7-9 with TRBJ1-3; 9 bases are shared with TRBD1. V shed 5 bases, J shed 2 bases, and the junction held 4 bases outside the gene matches. The CDR3 runs 15 residues. Germline-derived CDR1 and CDR2 are SEHNR and FQNEAQ (reference sequence). CDR3 loop: CASSQRQGAGNTIYF. The CDR3 nucleotides read TGTGCCAGCAGCCAGAGACAGGGGGCTGGAAACACCATATATTTT.

Relative to its sample, this clone is large. This chain uses TRBV6-5 with TRBJ2-7, with no clear D. Germline values: CDR1 MNHEY, CDR2 SVGAGI. Trimming cost V 4 bases and J 5 bases, with 6 bases left between them. This CDR3 region has 11 residues. For the CDR3, the DNA is TGTGCCAGCAGTTCTCAAGACGAGCAGTACTTC. Its translation: CASSSQDEQYF.

V and J are TRBV5-1 and TRBJ2-7; the D gene could be TRBD1 or TRBD2 (6 bases each). Trimming cost V 4 bases and J 6 bases, with 17 bases left between them. There are 14 residues in the CDR3. Germline-derived CDR1 and CDR2 are SGHRS and YFSETQ. CDR3 residues: CASSPGARGSEQYF. CDR3 nucleotides: TGCGCCAGCAGCCCGGGGGCCAGGGGCTCCGAGCAGTACTTC.

This sequence joins TRBV6-5 and TRBJ2-5; 7 nucleotides agree with TRBD2. J gave up 1 base and V 1 base, and 0 bases lay outside the gene matches. Germline V CDR1 and CDR2: MNHEY, SVGAGI. This CDR3 is 14 amino acids long. The DNA for the CDR3 is TGTGCCAGCAGTTACTGGGGGGGCCAAGAGACCCAGTACTTC. It yields the protein CASSYWGGQETQYF.

This chain links TRBV19 with TRBJ2-3; tentatively, D is TRBD1 or TRBD2 (6 bases each). Germline CDR1 LNHDA, CDR2 SQIVND (reference sequence). The CDR3 has 14 amino acids. CDR3 in amino acids: CAPGGTPQPDTQYF. The CDR3 bases are TGTGCTCCCGGCGGGACACCCCAACCAGATACGCAGTATTTT. Complete variable domain (other parts from reference TRBV19 and TRBJ2-3): DGGITQSPKYLFRKEGQNVTLSCEQNLNHDAMYWYRQDPGQGLRLIYYSQIVNDFQKGDIAEGYSVSREKKESFPLTVTSAQKNPTAFYLCAPGGTPQPDTQYFGPGTRLTVL.

In DNA, the CDR3 is TGCGCCAGCAGCCATGGGCAGGGGGCTGGAGATACGCAGTATTTT. Its protein is CASSHGQGAGDTQYF. V gene TRBV4-1 combines with J gene TRBJ2-3; 8 nucleotides agree with TRBD1. The CDR3 loop spans 15 amino acids. The germline V gene has CDR1 MGHRA and CDR2 YSYEKL. J lost 5 bases, V lost 3 bases, and 7 bases had no gene match.

The V gene is TRBV9, the J gene TRBJ2-1, with 8 positions matching TRBD1. J gave up 4 bases and V 4 bases, and 10 bases lay outside the gene matches. Germline V CDR1 and CDR2: SGDLS, YYNGEE. The CDR3 consists of 16 residues. The CDR3 protein is CASSLEEGQVYNEQFF. The CDR3 region has the DNA TGTGCCAGCAGCTTGGAGGAGGGACAGGTATACAATGAGCAGTTCTTC.

V and J are TRBV6-6 and TRBJ1-4; the D is unclear. Trimming shortened V by 2 bases and J by 14 bases, and 12 bases separated the two germline ends. This CDR3 spans 12 amino acids. CDR1 and CDR2 from the germline V gene are MNHNY and SVGAGI (reference sequence). This CDR3 is CASSYDLEGLFF. CDR3 nucleotides: TGTGCCAGCAGTTACGATTTAGAGGGCCTGTTTTTT.

This chain uses TRBV6-5 with TRBJ1-6; D is ambiguous. The germline V and J ends were trimmed by 6 bases and 2 bases, with 5 bases remaining between them. Germline CDR1 is MNHEY and CDR2 is SVGAGI. The CDR3 covers 13 residues. The CDR3 reads CASSPTYNSPLHF. CDR3 DNA sequence: TGTGCCAGCAGCCCAACCTATAATTCACCCCTCCACTTT.

The V call is TRBV4-3, the J call TRBJ2-2; the D is unclear. Germline V lookup: CDR1 LGHNA, CDR2 YSLEER. The CDR3 runs to 16 residues. V lost 1 base and J lost 4, with 13 bases in between. CDR3 sequence (DNA): TGCGCCAGCAGCCAAGGAAAAGGGTCAGGCACCGGGGAGCTGTTTTTT. Translated, it gives CASSQGKGSGTGELFF.

This chain connects TRBV10-1 to TRBJ1-2; TRBD1 matches at 7 bases. This CDR3 has 11 amino acids. Trimming took 4 bases from V and 12 from J; bases not matched to a gene: 5. Germline lookup yields CDR1 WNHNN and CDR2 SYGVQD (reference sequence). The CDR3 DNA follows: TGCGCCAGCAGTGTCCGGGACAGTCACACCTTC. The encoded protein is CASSVRDSHTF.

The chain links TRBV11-2 to TRBJ2-2, with D hard to call. Per germline, CDR1 SGHAT and CDR2 FQNNGV. This CDR3 is built from 13 residues. V lost 7 bases to trimming and J lost 4 bases, with 10 bases between them. The CDR3 DNA is TGTGCCAGCACCCCGTTCGCCACCGGGGAGCTGTTTTTT. Residues: CASTPFATGELFF.

The chain has TRBV14 and TRBJ1-3; a possible D gene is TRBD1 (6 bases). Germline CDR1 reads SGHDN; CDR2 reads FVKESK. Trimming took 4 bases from V and 4 from J, leaving 20 bases between them. CDR3 length: 17 amino acids. CDR3 DNA: TGTGCCAGCAGCCGGTTCCTACTGGGCAGGGGAGGAAACACCATATATTTT. This translates into CASSRFLLGRGGNTIYF.

This clone was recorded only once. V is TRBV5-1 and J is TRBJ1-1; a weak D match, TRBD1 (6 bases). Germline-derived CDR1 and CDR2 are SGHRS and YFSETQ. CDR3 length: 14 amino acids. The V end lost 5 bases, the J end lost 3 bases, and 14 bases lay between the germline ends. The CDR3, as DNA: TGCGCCAGCAGTTACAGGGCAGGACACACTGAAGCTTTCTTT. It codes for CASSYRAGHTEAFF.

As to this clone: Other DNA sequences in the sample encode the same CDR3. This chain joins TRBV11-2 and TRBJ2-7; 8 nucleotides align to TRBD1. Germline-derived CDR1 and CDR2 are SGHAT and FQNNGV. Trimming cost V 5 bases and J 3 bases; bases outside gene matches: 3. This CDR3 has 13 residues. The chain's CDR3 is CASSLGTGYEQYF. CDR3 nucleotides: TGTGCCAGCAGCCTTGGGACAGGCTACGAGCAGTACTTC. Full variable domain (outside the CDR3, taken from reference TRBV11-2 and TRBJ2-7): EAGVAQSPRYKIIEKRQSVAFWCNPISGHATLYWYQQILGQGPKLLIQFQNNGVVDDSQLPKDRFSAERLKGVDSTLKIQPAKLEDSAVYLCASSLGTGYEQYFGPGTRLTVT.

The chain carries TRBV5-6 and TRBJ1-2; TRBD1 might be the D (5 bases). Between the trimmed V and J ends, which lost 3 bases and 3 bases, there was a span of 18 bases. Germline CDR1 is SGHDT and CDR2 is YYEEEE. This CDR3 contains 16 residues. CDR3 region: CASSSPGADLDYGYTF. The CDR3, as DNA: TGTGCCAGCAGCTCCCCCGGGGCCGATCTTGACTATGGCTACACCTTC.

The chain links TRBV28 to TRBJ2-4; D unresolved. The CDR3 is made up of 12 amino acids. Trimming removed 3 bases from V and 10 bases from J, with 10 bases in between. Germline assignment: CDR1 MDHEN and CDR2 SYDVKM. The CDR3 nucleotides read TGTGCCAGCAGTTTTTCGGCAGCTATTCAGTACTTC. Encoded protein: CASSFSAAIQYF.

V is TRBV6-5 and J is TRBJ2-5, with a possible D match to TRBD2 (6 bases). Trimming removed 0 bases from V and 4 bases from J, with 12 bases in between. CDR1 is MNHEY, CDR2 SVGAGI, per germline. The CDR3 sequence is 15 residues long. CDR3 bases: TGTGCCAGCAGTTACTCGACAGTGGGGGGAGAGACCCAGTACTTC. It is translated as CASSYSTVGGETQYF.

This chain connects TRBV7-8 to TRBJ1-2; D not resolved. The CDR3 runs to 14 residues. Germline CDR1 and CDR2: SGHVS and FQNEAQ. V lost 2 bases and J lost 2, with 9 bases in between. CDR3 sequence (DNA): TGTGCCAGCAGCTTACAAGTAACGAACTATGGCTACACCTTC. As protein: CASSLQVTNYGYTF.

This chain links TRBV19 with TRBJ2-2; D is perhaps TRBD2 (5 bases). Looked up from germline, CDR1 is LNHDA and CDR2 is SQIVND (reference sequence). V gave up 3 bases and J gave up 8 bases, with 13 bases separating them. CDR3 length: 14 residues. For the CDR3, the DNA is TGTGCCAGTAGTATGGACGGCCCGGGGGGGGAGCTGTTTTTT. Encoded protein: CASSMDGPGGELFF.

V and J are TRBV6-6 and TRBJ1-1; D is uncertain. Germline-derived CDR1 and CDR2 are MNHNY and SVGAGI (reference sequence). The V and J ends lost 8 bases and 0 bases respectively, with 7 bases between them. This CDR3 region has 12 residues. The CDR3 nucleotides are TGTGCCAGCGTGGCGGTGAACACTGAAGCTTTCTTT. This gives the protein CASVAVNTEAFF.

The chain is built from TRBV27 and TRBJ1-2; D call uncertain. With 5 bases removed from V and 6 bases from J, the gap between germline ends came to 16 bases. Germline-derived CDR1 and CDR2 are MNHEY and SMNVEV (reference sequence). The CDR3 sequence is 14 residues long. CDR3 coding DNA: TGTGCCAGCAGTATGAACTTTTGGCAGGATGGCTACACCTTC. Translation: CASSMNFWQDGYTF.

The rearrangement uses TRBV27 and TRBJ2-7; TRBD1 matches 11 bases. The CDR3 runs 15 residues. Trimming cost V 6 bases and J 5 bases; bases outside gene matches: 9. Germline V CDR1 and CDR2: MNHEY, SMNVEV (reference sequence). CDR3: CASRLEDRGPHEQYF. CDR3 DNA: TGTGCCAGCAGGTTAGAGGACAGGGGGCCCCACGAGCAGTACTTC.

The chain is built from TRBV27 and TRBJ2-7; tentatively, D is TRBD1 (5 bases). Trimming stripped 3 bases from V and 5 bases from J, with 14 bases between. Per germline, CDR1 MNHEY and CDR2 SMNVEV (reference sequence). CDR3 length equals 14 residues. The CDR3 DNA sequence: TGTGCCAGCAGTTTGGGTCAGGGATTCCACGAGCAGTACTTC. Protein sequence: CASSLGQGFHEQYF.

The chain joins TRBV5-4 to TRBJ2-7, with 9 nucleotides matching TRBD1. J lost 2 bases, V lost 4 bases, and 4 bases had no gene match. The CDR3 length is 14 residues. Germline lookup yields CDR1 SGHNT and CDR2 YYREEE (reference sequence). This CDR3 is CASSPTGGPYEQYF. The CDR3 bases are TGTGCCAGCAGCCCCACAGGGGGCCCCTACGAGCAGTACTTC.